The TCR beta chain under discussion was sequenced for a study of blood T cell repertoires in COVID-19. Study summary: The samples span acute and convalescent COVID-19 from the United States, Italy and Spain.

This CDR3 comprises 19 residues. The germline V gene encodes CDR1 LGHDT and CDR2 YNNKEL (reference sequence). With V trimmed by 1 base and J by 5 bases, 18 bases remained unmatched. As originally analysed: Amplification of reference gene primers was used by the study to estimate nucleated cell counts. TCRdb keeps only in-frame clones here, not all; method: immunoSEQ multiplex PCR. V, J and clone size derive from that table, while D and trimming were established from the DNA sequence. The table has approximately 300,000 clones, around four fifths seen once; the top ten hold around 3.9%. The sample was peripheral blood. The chain employs TRBV3-1 (or the pseudogene TRBV3-2) and TRBJ2-7; 9 nucleotides line up with TRBD2. This clonotype was obtained from a woman aged 50 to 60 with active or convalescent COVID-19. CDR3 loop: CASSQVWGVAGAEGNEQYF. In nucleotides, the CDR3 is TGTGCCAGCAGCCAAGTGTGGGGGGTAGCGGGAGCCGAGGGCAACGAGCAGTACTTC.